This T cell receptor beta chain is drawn from a study of identical twins. Study-wide results and caveats: Researchers reported excess low generation probability among twin-shared out-of-frame alpha sequences. Conclusions were drawn cross-sectionally by statistical analysis, without following the same donors.

The CDR3 extends over 15 amino acids. V lost 0 bases and J lost 3, with 11 bases in between. Germline V gene data show CDR1 as DFQATT and CDR2 as SNEGSKA (reference sequence). This clonotype was seen at least ten times. Antigen: not known. Template switching added a universal primer site; cDNA carried unique molecular identifiers. TCRdb processed the 5' RACE reads anew with MiXCR; each CDR3 protein has one entry. The sample includes roughly 350,000 distinct CDR3 sequences, roughly an eighth seen only once; the top ten take 7.2%. This sample also appeared in a second study, on yellow fever vaccine responses in identical twins.

Material: CD8+ T cells sorted from blood. The clonotype was recovered from a woman aged 18-29 years in good health. The chain recombines TRBV20-1 with TRBJ2-2; D remains ambiguous. The CDR3 sequence is CSARDGRKYTGELFF. CDR3 DNA sequence: TGCAGTGCTAGAGATGGCAGGAAGTACACCGGGGAGCTGTTTTTT.